These 27 T cell receptor beta chains were sequenced from one sample in a study of T cells expressing NK-cell markers. One entry per CDR3 protein, without DNA, is what TCRdb gives after re-calling the 5' RACE reads. There are a few hundred thousand distinct CDR3 sequences in the sample, with 5.2% held by the top ten. Specimen: blood T cells: a sorted CD56 or NKG2C T cell subset, CD4+ or CD8+ T cells, or bulk PBMC T cells (not recorded which). The source is a man aged 18-75 years in good health.

This sequence joins TRBV7-2 and TRBJ2-3; the D gene TCRdb calls, TRBD2, cannot be checked with no DNA. This CDR3 has 17 amino acids. Germline V lookup: CDR1 SGHTA, CDR2 FQGNSA. Here the CDR3 reads CASSWTSGGWGTDTQYF.

The gene calls are TRBV27 and TRBJ1-2. The germline gives CDR1 MNHEY, CDR2 SMNVEV (reference sequence). This CDR3 comprises 14 residues. This CDR3 is CASSFKAGLVGYTF.

The chain combines TRBV12-3 or TRBV12-4 with TRBJ2-3; TCRdb's assignment of TRBD2 cannot be checked, as there is no DNA. This CDR3 is 17 amino acids long. CDR3: CASSFPPASGGADTQYF.

The genes are TRBV10-3 and TRBJ2-3; TCRdb calls TRBD1, which cannot be checked without DNA. Germline CDR1 and CDR2: ENHRY and SYGVKD. CDR3 length: 14 amino acids. The CDR3 reads CAISPGTETDTQYF.

The CDR3 spells CASSQRQRESTDTQYF. The chain is built from TRBV2 and TRBJ2-3; TCRdb's D gene call, TRBD2, goes unchecked for lack of DNA. The germline V gene has CDR1 SNHLY and CDR2 FYNNEI. The CDR3 has 16 residues.

The chain combines TRBV12-3 or TRBV12-4 with TRBJ2-7. The CDR3 extends over 17 amino acids. CDR3: CASSPTNDRRSSYEQYF.

This chain uses TRBV21-1 with TRBJ2-3; TCRdb reports TRBD2, a call that lacks DNA to check it against. TRBV21-1 constitutes a pseudogene. This CDR3 is 18 amino acids long. CDR3 sequence reads: CASSINPLRLAARDTQYF.

The chain is built from TRBV29-1 and TRBJ1-2; lacking DNA, the TRBD1 call made by TCRdb goes unchecked. Germline V CDR1 and CDR2: SQVTM, ANQGSEA. This CDR3 region has 14 residues. The CDR3 sequence: CSVPQGDNNYGYTF.

The rearrangement uses TRBV6-1 and TRBJ1-1. CDR3 length: 13 residues. Germline loops: CDR1 MNHNS, CDR2 SASEGT. The CDR3: CASRFFDGSEAFF.

This rearrangement joins TRBV2 to TRBJ2-2; without DNA, the TCRdb call of TRBD1 cannot be checked. The CDR3 is 13 amino acids. Germline loops: CDR1 SNHLY, CDR2 FYNNEI. Here the CDR3 reads CASRQENTGELFF.

The chain combines TRBV6-1 with TRBJ2-7; with no DNA, the TCRdb D assignment of TRBD2 cannot be verified. This CDR3 has 16 residues. Germline assignment: CDR1 MNHNS and CDR2 SASEGT. CDR3 residues: CASSALSGGLSYEQYF.

The CDR3 spells CAISDPGQSSYEQYF. V and J are TRBV10-3 and TRBJ2-7; TCRdb designates TRBD1, a call that cannot be tested without DNA. The CDR3 extends over 15 amino acids. Looked up from germline, CDR1 is ENHRY and CDR2 is SYGVKD.

The V call is TRBV5-1, the J call TRBJ1-2; TCRdb calls TRBD1, which cannot be checked without DNA. The CDR3 is made up of 15 amino acids. The V gene's germline CDR1 is SGHRS and CDR2 YFSETQ. The CDR3 region is CASSLQGGEDYGYTF.

V usage is TRBV7-2 and J usage is TRBJ2-1; TCRdb's assignment of TRBD1 cannot be checked, as there is no DNA. The CDR3 runs to 12 residues. Germline-derived CDR1 and CDR2 are SGHTA and FQGNSA. CDR3 amino acids: CASIRGGNEQFF. The full variable domain, rest sourced from reference TRBV7-2 and TRBJ2-1, is GAGVSQSPSNKVTEKGKDVELRCDPISGHTALYWYRQSLGQGLEFLIYFQGNSAPDKSGLPSDRFSAERTGGSVSTLTIQRTQQEDSAVYLCASIRGGNEQFFGPGTRLTVL.

The genes are TRBV7-6 and TRBJ1-3. The CDR3 spans 16 residues. The germline gives CDR1 SGHVS, CDR2 FNYEAQ. The CDR3 reads CASSLAVWPDGNTIYF.

The gene calls are TRBV18 and TRBJ2-7; TCRdb gives TRBD2 as the D gene, but with no DNA this cannot be confirmed. Germline CDR1 and CDR2: KGHSH and LQKENI. The CDR3 spans 15 residues. CDR3: CASSPERLNSYEQYF.

The chain recombines TRBV7-2 with TRBJ1-3. The CDR3 runs to 15 residues. The germline gives CDR1 SGHTA, CDR2 FQGNSA. The CDR3 protein is CASSWRRGSGNTIYF.

This sequence joins TRBV12-3 or TRBV12-4 and TRBJ2-2; the TCRdb D gene call, TRBD1, has no DNA to confirm it. The CDR3 consists of 16 residues. CDR3 loop: CASSLVLGVNTGELFF.

This chain joins TRBV2 and TRBJ2-7; TCRdb's D gene call, TRBD1, goes unchecked for lack of DNA. The CDR3 runs to 15 residues. The germline V gene encodes CDR1 SNHLY and CDR2 FYNNEI. The CDR3 loop reads CASGNRDSLSYEQYF.

The V and J genes are TRBV7-6 and TRBJ2-1; TCRdb's D call, TRBD1, is unchecked because there is no DNA. The CDR3 totals 16 residues. Looked up from germline, CDR1 is SGHVS and CDR2 is FNYEAQ. The CDR3: CASSVAGGWSYNEQFF.

The CDR3 spells CASSSRDRVSPLHF. V usage is TRBV6-1 and J usage is TRBJ1-6; TCRdb's D call, TRBD1, is unchecked because there is no DNA. The CDR3 contains 14 residues. Germline CDR1 and CDR2: MNHNS and SASEGT.

This chain connects TRBV11-3 to TRBJ1-6; checking the TCRdb D call of TRBD1 is not possible without DNA. CDR3 length equals 15 residues. Germline V gene data show CDR1 as SGHNT and CDR2 as YENEEA. The CDR3: CASSENRGPDSPLHF. The full variable domain, rest sourced from reference TRBV11-3 and TRBJ1-6, is EAGVVQSPRYKIIEKKQPVAFWCNPISGHNTLYWYLQNLGQGPELLIRYENEEAVDDSQLPKDRFSAERLKGVDSTLKIQPAELGDSAVYLCASSENRGPDSPLHFGNGTRLTVT.

The rearrangement uses TRBV20-1 and TRBJ2-1; TCRdb's D call of TRBD2 is untestable without DNA. The CDR3 has 16 amino acids. The germline CDR1 and CDR2 sequences are DFQATT and SNEGSKA (reference sequence). The CDR3 is CSARDGGRLALNEQFF.

The CDR3 spells CASRPWPRSAKLFF. The rearrangement uses TRBV2 and TRBJ1-4; TCRdb's assignment of TRBD1 cannot be checked, as there is no DNA. The germline V gene encodes CDR1 SNHLY and CDR2 FYNNEI. This CDR3 is built from 14 residues.

This sequence joins TRBV19 and TRBJ2-3. Germline-derived CDR1 and CDR2 are LNHDA and SQIVND (reference sequence). The length of the CDR3 is 17 residues. The CDR3 is CASSMRGGRRSTDTQYF.

The V and J genes are TRBV18 and TRBJ1-4. The CDR3 consists of 16 residues. Germline values: CDR1 KGHSH, CDR2 LQKENI. The CDR3 here is CASSPRPGSSNEKLFF.

The rearrangement joins TRBV9 to TRBJ2-3; the D call of TRBD1 rests on TCRdb alone, since no DNA is present to check it. CDR1 and CDR2 (germline): SGDLS, YYNGEE. The CDR3 loop spans 15 amino acids. CDR3: CASSVAEGSTDTQYF.